These T cell receptor beta chains were read from a single sample in a study of somatic mutations in cytotoxic T cells in rheumatoid arthritis. Here immunoSEQ multiplex PCR was the method, and the copy in TCRdb shows in-frame clones only, minus some. Here the sample spans about 20,000 clones, about four fifths being singletons. Sequencing input: CD8+ T cells sorted from blood. The source of these receptors is an adult with rheumatoid arthritis. Both conserved end residues are part of each CDR3. The D gene is left open where the match is weak. The size field is filled for only some rows; it gives once, few, many or a size class.

CASNLAGGLGNTQYF,TGTGCCAGCAATCTAGCGGGAGGTTTAGGAAATACGCAGTATTTT,TRBV6-5,TRBD2,TRBJ2-3,-
CASSQDINTIYF,TGCGCCAGCAGCCAAGATATAAACACCATATATTTT,TRBV4-1,-,TRBJ1-3,-
CASSVRDTFSYEQYF,TGTGCCAGCAGTGTCCGGGACACATTCTCCTACGAGCAGTACTTC,TRBV6-1,-,TRBJ2-7,-
CASSIHSGGLTEAFF,TGTGCCAGTAGTATCCATAGCGGGGGGCTTACTGAAGCTTTCTTT,TRBV19,-,TRBJ1-1,-
CASSPPPGEASNQPQHF,TGTGCCAGCTCACCTCCGCCGGGCGAGGCGAGCAATCAGCCCCAGCATTTT,TRBV18,-,TRBJ1-5,-
CASRAGSSGRDEQYF,TGTGCCAGCAGGGCCGGTTCTAGCGGGAGGGATGAGCAGTACTTC,TRBV25-1,TRBD2,TRBJ2-7,-
CASSQGTGELFF,TGTGCCAGCAGCCAAGGCACCGGGGAGCTGTTTTTT,TRBV4-2,-,TRBJ2-2,-
CASRGGFSNQPQHF,TGTGCCAGCAGAGGGGGTTTTAGCAATCAGCCCCAGCATTTT,TRBV27,-,TRBJ1-5,-
CASSALPLNREGYTF,TGTGCCAGCAGTGCCCTCCCCCTTAACAGGGAGGGCTACACCTTC,TRBV6-1,-,TRBJ1-2,-
CASRPQSSSGNTIYF,TGTGCCAGCAGACCACAGAGCAGCTCTGGAAACACCATATATTTT,TRBV7-8,-,TRBJ1-3,-
CASSSSRDEKLFF,TGTGCCAGCAGTTCATCGAGGGATGAAAAACTGTTTTTT,TRBV27,-,TRBJ1-4,few
CASHAGQLNTGELFF,TGTGCCAGCCACGCGGGACAGCTGAACACCGGGGAGCTGTTTTTT,TRBV27,-,TRBJ2-2,-
CASSASGDTQYF,TGTGCCAGCAGCGCGAGTGGAGATACGCAGTATTTT,TRBV9,-,TRBJ2-3,-
CASSLGGGAGYEQYF,TGTGCCAGCAGCTTAGGAGGGGGCGCGGGCTACGAGCAGTACTTC,TRBV5-4,-,TRBJ2-7,few
CASSQGGENTEAFF,TGCGCCAGCAGCCAAGGAGGGGAGAACACTGAAGCTTTCTTT,TRBV4-1,-,TRBJ1-1,-
CASSQVGTEQFF,TGCGCCAGCAGCCAGGTAGGGACTGAGCAGTTCTTC,TRBV4-1,-,TRBJ2-1,few
CASSVEAELNEQFF,TGCGCCAGCAGTGTGGAGGCGGAGTTGAATGAGCAGTTCTTC,TRBV10-1,-,TRBJ2-1,-
CASPGGREQFF,TGTGCCAGCCCAGGAGGAAGGGAGCAGTTCTTC,TRBV7-9,-,TRBJ2-1,-
CASSIGRLAGAKNIQYF,TGTGCCAGTAGTATAGGACGACTAGCGGGAGCCAAAAACATTCAGTACTTC,TRBV19,TRBD2,TRBJ2-4,-
CASSGRIQGPEQYF,TGTGCCAGTAGCGGACGAATACAGGGGCCCGAGCAGTACTTC,TRBV19,TRBD1,TRBJ2-7,-
CASSSFENINSPLHF,TGTGCCAGCAGTTCATTCGAAAACATTAATTCACCCCTCCACTTT,TRBV27,-,TRBJ1-6,-
CASSLGPSWEQYF,TGTGCCAGCAGCTTAGGACCCTCTTGGGAGCAGTACTTC,TRBV11-2,-,TRBJ2-7,-
CASSSNPDATEAFF,TGTGCCAGCAGCTCCAATCCGGACGCCACTGAAGCTTTCTTT,TRBV7-2,-,TRBJ1-1,few
CASSRLDTSLYEQYF,TGCGCCAGCAGCCGCCTGGACACCAGCTTATACGAGCAGTACTTC,TRBV4-1,-,TRBJ2-7,-
CASHSLSGANTGELFF,TGTGCCAGCCACAGTTTATCGGGGGCCAACACCGGGGAGCTGTTTTTT,TRBV28,-,TRBJ2-2,-
CASSDLAGSSYEQYF,TGTGCCAGTTCGGATCTTGCGGGATCCTCCTACGAGCAGTACTTC,TRBV19,-,TRBJ2-7,few
CASSILAGISHTQYF,TGTGCCAGTAGTATTCTAGCGGGGATATCCCATACGCAGTATTTT,TRBV19,TRBD2,TRBJ2-3,-
CASSIRGRYYEQYF,TGTGCCAGTAGTATTCGAGGACGGTACTACGAGCAGTACTTC,TRBV19,-,TRBJ2-7,-
CASSLPGRPDYEQYF,TGTGCCAGCAGCCTCCCGGGACGCCCTGACTACGAGCAGTACTTC,TRBV28,-,TRBJ2-7,-
CASSYPDSLNTEAFF,TGTGCCAGCAGTTACCCGGACAGCTTGAACACTGAAGCTTTCTTT,TRBV28,-,TRBJ1-1,-
CASSSTGDVSYNEQFF,TGTGCCAGCAGCTCGACAGGGGATGTCTCCTACAATGAGCAGTTCTTC,TRBV11-3,TRBD1,TRBJ2-1,-
CASSLTQGYTDTQYF,TGTGCCAGCAGCCTAACACAGGGTTACACAGATACGCAGTATTTT,TRBV28,-,TRBJ2-3,-
CASSSGTMNTEAFF,TGTGCCAGCAGCTCCGGGACTATGAACACTGAAGCTTTCTTT,TRBV6-1,-,TRBJ1-1,-